A selection of T cell receptor beta chains follows, all from one sample in a study of OX40 agonist ivuxolimab in advanced cancers. Profiling relied on immunoSEQ multiplex PCR, and the TCRdb table lists in-frame clones only, not all of them. The sample contains around 100,000 clones, 90% of which appear only once. This material consisted of CD4+ or CD8+ T cells sorted from blood, taken in a trial of the OX40 agonist ivuxolimab. These receptors originate from an adult with an advanced solid tumor such as melanoma, head and neck, liver or kidney cancer. Both conserved end residues are part of each CDR3. The D gene is left open where the match is weak. Not all rows give a size; the values are once, few, many and, for expanded clones, a class.

j_gene,d_gene,abundance,v_gene,CDR3nt,CDR3aa
TRBJ1-6,.,.,TRBV5-1,TGCGCCAGCAGCCGGGACGGATGGAATTCACCCCTCCACTTT,CASSRDGWNSPLHF
TRBJ2-7,.,.,TRBV7-3,TGTGCCAGCAGCTTAGGGGTTCCAGGCGAGCAGTACTTC,CASSLGVPGEQYF
TRBJ2-1,.,.,TRBV30,TGTGCCTGGAGTGTAATGGGGAGGTACAATGAGCAGTTCTTC,CAWSVMGRYNEQFF
TRBJ1-4,.,.,TRBV30,TGTGCCTGGAGTGGGCAAGAGGAAAAACTGTTTTTT,CAWSGQEEKLFF
TRBJ2-7,.,.,TRBV16,TGTGCCAGCAGCCATTCTTTTCGAGAGCAGTACTTC,CASSHSFREQYF
TRBJ2-7,TRBD1,.,TRBV10-1,TGCGCCAGCAGTGCGGACAGGGGCTCCTACGAGCAGTACTTC,CASSADRGSYEQYF
TRBJ2-7,.,once,TRBV6-1,TGTGCCAGCAGTGATCGCTTCGCCTACGAGCAGTACTTC,CASSDRFAYEQYF
TRBJ2-5,.,.,TRBV5-1,TGCGCCAGCAGAGGGCAAGAGACCCAGTACTTC,CASRGQETQYF
TRBJ2-5,.,.,TRBV7-9,TGTGCCAGCAGCTTGAGGCAGGTTCGACAAGAGACCCAGTACTTC,CASSLRQVRQETQYF
TRBJ1-2,TRBD1,.,TRBV6-1,TGTGCCAGCTCACTGGGGGGACAGGGACTCTATGGCTACACCTTC,CASSLGGQGLYGYTF
TRBJ2-1,.,.,TRBV21-1,TGTGCCAGGCCGTCCCGGCAGTTCTTC,CARPSRQFF
TRBJ2-2,.,.,TRBV6-5,TGTGCCAGCAGGGGCCTTGGATTCACCGGGGAGCTGTTTTTT,CASRGLGFTGELFF
TRBJ2-1,.,.,TRBV4-2,TGTGCCAGCAGCCAAGATCTGCATGAAGTGCAGTTCTTC,CASSQDLHEVQFF
TRBJ2-3,.,.,TRBV2,TGTGCCAGCAGTGAAGGAGTGTTAGATACGCAGTATTTT,CASSEGVLDTQYF
TRBJ2-3,TRBD2,.,TRBV18,TGTGCCAGCTCAGAACGGACTAGCGGGGCTCAGAGGGCGCAGTATTTT,CASSERTSGAQRAQYF
TRBJ2-2,.,.,TRBV30,TGTGCCTGCCCGGACAGGGACGGGACTAGCCGGACACGTTTT,CACPDRDGTSRTRF